Shown below are 10 T cell receptor beta chains from a single sample sequenced in a study of T cell changes during pregnancy in multiple sclerosis. Sequencing used immunoSEQ multiplex PCR; TCRdb keeps in-frame clones, though not all of them. In the table there are around 40,000 clones, 89% of which are singletons. Sequences were derived from CD4+ T cells from peripheral blood mononuclear cells, sampled in the first trimester of pregnancy. Receptors were obtained from a female donor with multiple sclerosis, enrolled in a pregnancy study.

The chain couples TRBV6-1 to TRBJ2-1; a weak D match, TRBD2 (6 bases). V lost 6 bases and J 3 bases, leaving 15 bases between the germline ends. In germline, CDR1 is MNHNS, CDR2 SASEGT. This CDR3 is built from 15 residues. CDR3: CASRLLASVYNEQFF. The CDR3 DNA reads as TGTGCCAGCAGACTCCTAGCGTCAGTCTACAATGAGCAGTTCTTC.

The V gene is TRBV2, the J gene TRBJ1-5; 7 nucleotides match TRBD1. V was clipped by 6 bases and J by 5 bases; unmatched bases: 4. This CDR3 is 13 amino acids long. Germline CDR1 SNHLY, CDR2 FYNNEI. CDR3 sequence: CASSGQDYQPQHF. As DNA, the CDR3 is TGTGCCAGCAGCGGACAGGATTATCAGCCCCAGCATTTT.

V is TRBV7-9 and J is TRBJ1-2, with a tentative D call TRBD1 (6 bases). Looked up from germline, CDR1 is SEHNR and CDR2 is FQNEAQ (reference sequence). The length of the CDR3 is 13 residues. V was shortened by 6 bases and J by 0 bases, with 8 bases between the two germline ends. CDR3: CASRGDTNYGYTF. CDR3 DNA sequence: TGTGCCAGCAGAGGGGACACTAACTATGGCTACACCTTC.

The genes are TRBV19 and TRBJ2-3; D is perhaps TRBD2 (5 bases). The CDR3 contains 13 residues. V lost 4 bases, J lost 10 bases, and 15 bases lay in between. CDR1 LNHDA and CDR2 SQIVND come from the germline V gene (reference sequence). Written as DNA, the CDR3 is TGTGCCAGTAGTACCCTAGAGGGAGTCGCGCAGTATTTT. It is translated as CASSTLEGVAQYF.

This sequence joins TRBV4-2 and TRBJ2-6; 8 bases match TRBD1. This CDR3 is 17 amino acids long. Losses at the gene ends were 4 bases for V and 2 bases for J; bases not matched to a gene: 7. Germline CDR1 LGHNA, CDR2 YNFKEQ. In nucleotides, the CDR3 is TGTGCCAGCAGCCCTTCGGACAGGGCCGCTGGGGCCAACGTCCTGACTTTC. Translation gives CASSPSDRAAGANVLTF.

This chain uses TRBV28 with TRBJ1-5, with 9 nucleotides matching TRBD1. CDR3 size: 16 residues. Trimming took 5 bases from V and 2 from J; bases not matched to a gene: 7. Germline loops: CDR1 MDHEN, CDR2 SYDVKM. The CDR3 region is CASSAPRDRGNQPQHF. CDR3 DNA: TGTGCCAGCAGTGCCCCCCGGGACAGGGGCAATCAGCCCCAGCATTTT.

Only one count was recorded for this clone. The chain links TRBV9 to TRBJ2-1, with 7 bases aligning to TRBD2. Per germline, CDR1 SGDLS and CDR2 YYNGEE. J gave up 6 bases and V 0 bases, and 12 bases lay outside the gene matches. This CDR3 contains 17 residues. The CDR3 bases are TGTGCCAGCAGCGTAGCGATTGCAGGGAGGGCCCTCAATGAGCAGTTCTTC. This gives the protein CASSVAIAGRALNEQFF.

The chain is built from TRBV10-1 and TRBJ1-1; 9 nucleotides align to TRBD1. The trim removed 6 bases at V and 1 base at J, leaving 6 bases unmatched. Germline values: CDR1 WNHNN, CDR2 SYGVQD (reference sequence). The CDR3 loop spans 15 amino acids. CDR3 loop: CASRAGQGANTEAFF. As DNA, the CDR3 is TGCGCCAGCAGGGCGGGACAGGGCGCGAACACTGAAGCTTTCTTT.

The chain couples TRBV18 to TRBJ2-7, with D tentatively TRBD2 (5 bases). The germline V gene has CDR1 KGHSH and CDR2 LQKENI. The germline V and J ends were trimmed by 3 bases and 0 bases, with 9 bases remaining between them. The CDR3 consists of 14 residues. The CDR3 nucleotides are TGTGCCAGCTCACCCGCCGGGAACTCCTACGAGCAGTACTTC. Translating gives CASSPAGNSYEQYF.

This chain joins TRBV14 and TRBJ1-6; D uncertain. Trimming took off 1 base at V and 10 bases at J, with 20 bases between the two ends. The germline CDR1 and CDR2 sequences are SGHDN and FVKESK. The CDR3 has 17 residues. CDR3 DNA sequence: TGTGCCAGCAGCCAAGTAGGATTGGGGAGATCGAGATCACCCCTCCACTTT. This encodes CASSQVGLGRSRSPLHF.